The 9 T cell receptor beta chains below come from one sample, sequenced in a study of molecular identifiers for immune sequencing clone quantification. TCRdb passed the PCR reads through MiXCR, listing each CDR3 protein once. The sample records around 470,000 distinct CDR3 sequences, around 23% being singletons. Specimen: naive CD8+ T cells from blood, with Jurkat cell RNA spiked in. Subset specified: FACS-sorted CD8+CD4-CCR7+CD45RA+ naive T cells. All receptors derive from a human donor in good health. Some libraries in this study had Jurkat cell RNA spiked in.

Worth noting for this clonotype: One junction end disagrees with the germline gene, perhaps due to a read error. V gene TRBV20-1 combines with J gene TRBJ2-5, with 8 bases that match TRBD2. The CDR3 runs to 18 residues. Germline CDR1 DFQATT, CDR2 SNEGSKA (reference sequence). The chain's CDR3 is CRAPPSLAGGSGPEPPYF. Written as DNA, the CDR3 is TGCCGTGCCCCGCCGTCGCTCGCGGGAGGCTCGGGCCCGGAGCCCCCGTACTTC.

There are a few counts of this clonotype. The V call is TRBV13, the J call TRBJ2-3, with 7 bases matching TRBD2. Trimming cost V 3 bases and J 4 bases; bases outside gene matches: 4. This CDR3 region has 14 residues. Per germline, CDR1 PRHDT and CDR2 FYEKMQ (reference sequence). The CDR3, as DNA: TGTGCCAGCAGCTTCCTCGCGGGAGCAGATACGCAGTATTTT. Residues: CASSFLAGADTQYF.

Note on this clonotype: A much larger clone lies a single base off, so this may be a read error. The chain combines TRBV6-2 or TRBV6-3 with TRBJ1-5, with D possibly matching TRBD1 (6 bases). CDR3 size: 14 residues. V lost 11 bases to trimming and J lost 3 bases, with 17 bases between them. In germline, CDR1 is MNHEY, CDR2 SVGEGT. The CDR3 DNA follows: TGTGCCGGCCTGAAAACAGGGCCCAATCAGCCCCAGCATTTT. Its protein product is CAGLKTGPNQPQHF.

This clonotype occurred a few times. The chain carries TRBV20-1 and TRBJ2-3; D gene ambiguous. Per germline, CDR1 DFQATT and CDR2 SNEGSKA (reference sequence). The CDR3 spans 13 residues. Trimming stripped 2 bases from V and 2 bases from J, with 8 bases between. CDR3 in DNA: TGCAGTGCTAGATTAGGCCCCACAGATACGCAGTATTTT. Encoded protein: CSARLGPTDTQYF.

Only a few counts were recorded for this clonotype. The rearrangement joins TRBV19 to TRBJ2-6; the D is unclear. V was pared by 6 bases and J by 0 bases, with 12 bases between. CDR1 and CDR2 (germline): LNHDA, SQIVND (reference sequence). The CDR3 covers 16 residues. As DNA, the CDR3 is TGTGCCAGTAGAAGGGAAACCCTCTCTGGGGCCAACGTCCTGACTTTC. This encodes CASRRETLSGANVLTF.

The chain carries TRBV19 and TRBJ2-7; unclear D gene. In germline, CDR1 is LNHDA, CDR2 SQIVND (reference sequence). With 0 bases removed from V and 3 bases from J, the gap between germline ends came to 6 bases. CDR3 length: 13 residues. The chain's CDR3 is CASSIDQSYEQYF. CDR3 nucleotides: TGTGCCAGTAGTATAGATCAGAGCTACGAGCAGTACTTC.

This clonotype was detected many times. The chain links TRBV28 to TRBJ1-5, with D unclear. V lost 1 base, J lost 8 bases, and 9 bases lay in between. Germline CDR1 and CDR2: MDHEN and SYDVKM. The CDR3 consists of 13 residues. The CDR3 loop reads CASSLSGVEPQHF. In DNA, the CDR3 is TGTGCCAGCAGTTTATCCGGGGTGGAGCCCCAGCATTTT.

The chain is built from TRBV27 and TRBJ1-1, with D perhaps matching TRBD1 (5 bases). Trimming removed 5 bases at V and 5 bases at J, with 18 bases between. The CDR3 runs 15 residues. Germline V gene sequence: CDR1 MNHEY, CDR2 SMNVEV (reference sequence). CDR3: CASSQGAKGWTEAFF. Here the CDR3 DNA reads TGTGCCAGCAGTCAAGGGGCGAAGGGGTGGACTGAAGCTTTCTTT.

The chain couples TRBV7-9 to TRBJ1-5, with TRBD1 matching over 7 bases. CDR1 and CDR2 from the germline V gene are SEHNR and FQNEAQ (reference sequence). V was clipped by 5 bases and J by 3 bases; unmatched bases: 10. The CDR3 extends over 16 amino acids. The CDR3 is CASSPSQGRLNQPQHF. CDR3 nucleotides: TGTGCCAGCAGCCCCTCACAGGGGAGGCTCAATCAGCCCCAGCATTTT.